This T cell receptor (beta chain) was sequenced for a study of CD8 T cells in Susac syndrome. As concerns this clonotype: Its antigen remains unknown.

cDNA came from around 0.5 to 1 ug RNA primed by random hexamers. Coverage of TCR beta CDR3 amplification by immunoSEQ multiplex PCR extended to 54 Vbeta and 13 Jbeta. TCRdb ran MiXCR on the immunoSEQ multiplex PCR reads and lists one entry per CDR3 protein. The sample has 150,000 or so distinct CDR3 sequences, 93% seen once. Regarding the study as a whole: Only a relatively small number of individuals were included in the TCR sequencing and HLA analysis.

The healthy controls were matched to patients by age and sex. TEMRA cells were FACS-enriched, and CD8+ and CD4+ T cells were isolated negatively. V was trimmed by 3 bases and J by 2 bases, leaving 10 bases between them. The CDR3 totals 14 residues. The sample comprised CD4+ T cells from PBMCs. This receptor was obtained from a human donor in good health. V usage is TRBV12-3 or TRBV12-4 and J usage is TRBJ1-2; TRBD1 is a possible D gene (5 bases). The CDR3: CASSLQGLNYGYTF. The CDR3 DNA follows: TGTGCCAGCAGTTTGCAGGGCCTCAACTATGGCTACACCTTC.